The 7 T cell receptor beta chains below all came from one sample that was sequenced in a study of blood T cell repertoires in COVID-19. The method was immunoSEQ multiplex PCR; TCRdb's version includes in-frame clones alone and lacks a portion of them. This table holds roughly 400,000 clones, around 87% found once. The sequenced sample was PBMCs or T cells enriched from blood (not recorded which). Receptors were obtained from a woman aged 45-65 years who had recovered from COVID-19.

CDR3 protein: CASSFIQVNEKLFF. CDR3 DNA sequence: TGTGCCAGCAGTTTTATTCAGGTTAATGAAAAACTGTTTTTT. This rearrangement joins TRBV28 to TRBJ1-4; D is ambiguous. The ends were cut back, 3 bases at V and 4 bases at J, with 9 bases in the middle. CDR1 is MDHEN and CDR2 is SYDVKM in the germline V gene. The CDR3 consists of 14 residues.

This chain connects TRBV7-2 to TRBJ1-1; a possible D gene is TRBD1 (5 bases). Trimming pared 6 bases from V and 7 bases from J, leaving 24 bases between. There are 16 residues in the CDR3. Germline V gene sequence: CDR1 SGHTA, CDR2 FQGNSA. CDR3 sequence reads: CASRLTVAGGWSEAFF. The CDR3 DNA is TGTGCCAGCAGACTCACGGTAGCGGGGGGTTGGAGTGAAGCTTTCTTT.

The gene calls are TRBV27 and TRBJ1-5, with 8 bases lining up with TRBD1. After removal of 5 bases from V and 5 bases from J, the junction contained 2 bases not matched to a gene. CDR3 size: 13 residues. The germline CDR1 and CDR2 sequences are MNHEY and SMNVEV (reference sequence). The CDR3 loop is CASSPQGDQPQHF. The CDR3 DNA reads TGTGCCAGCAGTCCACAGGGGGATCAGCCCCAGCATTTT.

Turning to this clone: Other DNA sequences in this specimen translate into the identical CDR3. CDR3 sequence (DNA): TGTGCCAGCAGCTCGCAAACACCGATGAACACTGAAGCTTTCTTT. As protein: CASSSQTPMNTEAFF. The chain recombines TRBV7-9 with TRBJ1-1; D unresolved. Trimming stripped 4 bases from V and 0 bases from J, with 12 bases between. The CDR3 sequence is 15 residues long. Germline V gives CDR1 SEHNR, CDR2 FQNEAQ (reference sequence).

V is TRBV6-6 and J is TRBJ1-5; D is unresolved. V was cut by 8 bases and J by 3 bases, with 17 bases left in between. Germline V gene data show CDR1 as MNHNY and CDR2 as SVGAGI (reference sequence). The CDR3 has 15 residues. CDR3 residues: CASGLRGDFNQPQHF. CDR3 bases: TGTGCCAGCGGCCTTCGTGGTGATTTCAATCAGCCCCAGCATTTT.

This sequence joins TRBV7-8 and TRBJ1-5, with 7 bases lining up with TRBD1. The V gene's germline CDR1 is SGHVS and CDR2 FQNEAQ. CDR3 size: 16 residues. After removal of 5 bases from V and 0 bases from J, the junction contained 7 bases not matched to a gene. The CDR3 region is CASSDDRAYSNQPQHF. The DNA of the CDR3 is TGTGCCAGCAGCGACGACAGGGCTTATAGCAATCAGCCCCAGCATTTT.

The chain links TRBV7-2 to TRBJ1-2; TRBD1 matches 9 bases. The CDR3 is 14 amino acids. CDR1 is SGHTA, CDR2 FQGNSA, per germline. V was clipped by 6 bases and J by 7 bases; unmatched bases: 9. The CDR3, as DNA: TGTGCCAGCAGACAGGACAGGGGCTCAATTGGCTACACCTTC. Its protein product is CASRQDRGSIGYTF.